The TCR beta chain under discussion was sequenced for a study of blood T cell repertoires in COVID-19 (dated by TCRdb to 2019 to 2021). As for the study more broadly: Samples covering the acute and convalescent phases of COVID-19 were provided by collaborators in the United States, Italy and Spain. The prospective study material was composed of cDNA or gDNA derived from T cells, B-cell-depleted T cells, or PBMCs. The dataset comprised deeply sampled blood TCRbeta repertoires from subjects exposed to, actively infected with, or recovered from COVID-19. The repertoires were released in a freely available public database meant as a resource for research on the immune response to SARS-CoV-2. The samples were drawn from the first 160 participants of the ongoing ImmuneRACE study and from 950 to 1,500 subjects provided by 6 global collaborators. A de-identified subject ID, COVID-19 status, age in years and sex were almost always included in the sample metadata. Where HLA class I and class II types were available, the types were taken from metadata supplied by the sample provider, not from assay-based typing.

From a lookup of the germline V gene (reference sequence), CDR1 and CDR2 are MNHEY and SMNVEV. Its CDR3 holds 16 amino acids, cysteine through phenylalanine. The kept DNA is CDR3 alone, 48 bases in frame from the first base. Trimming removed 6 bases from V and 4 bases from J; the gene matches leave 11 bases unexplained. The immunoSEQ Assay, a bias-controlled multiplex PCR, was used to amplify TCRbeta CDR3 regions from genomic DNA. For the original study's pipeline: Nucleated cell counts per sample were estimated from amplification of reference gene primers within the assay. Sequence reads were collapsed and filtered to measure the absolute abundance of every unique TCRbeta CDR3 rearrangement. Productive Simpson clonality was computed per sample as the square root of Simpson's diversity index over productive rearrangements. Here the immuneACCESS table is served through TCRdb, limited to in-frame sequences with V and J called. Missing clones are a known gap in these copies; in checked studies unresolved V genes cover under half, and the rest lacks a known reason. That table gives V, J and clone size, and the DNA gave D and trimming. The sample data list a few hundred thousand clones, and 84% of these were observed just once. The ten largest clones capture approximately 20% of the sample.

Whole blood was collected in K2EDTA tubes by collaborating institutions according to the institutions' own protocols. Collaborator samples were shipped for TCRbeta analysis as frozen whole blood, isolated PBMCs, or DNA extracted from either sample type. In the case of this clone: It has no known antigen specificity. Base qualities are not at hand, and no much larger clone is one base apart.

The paper as a whole reports these results and caveats: The quantity of clinical and demographic metadata differed by source and by participant and was supplied without curation.

Specimen: peripheral blood. The origin of this receptor is a man between 25 and 39 years old with active or convalescent COVID-19. The V and J genes are TRBV27 and TRBJ2-3; 9 bases in between match TRBD1. At the DNA level, the sequence is TGTGCCAGCAGGGTAAACAGGGGGCATGGGGCAGATACGCAGTATTTT. It is translated as CASRVNRGHGADTQYF.